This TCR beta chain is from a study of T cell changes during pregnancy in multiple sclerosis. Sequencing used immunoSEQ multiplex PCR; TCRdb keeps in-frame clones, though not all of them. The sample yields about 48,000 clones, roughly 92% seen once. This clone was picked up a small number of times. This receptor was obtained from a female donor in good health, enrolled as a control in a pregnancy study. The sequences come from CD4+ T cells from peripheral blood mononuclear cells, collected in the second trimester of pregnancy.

CDR3 loop: CASSEAEAFF. The CDR3 DNA reads as TGTGCCAGCAGCGAGGCCGAAGCTTTCTTT. The chain recombines TRBV28 with TRBJ1-1; unclear D gene. The germline V gene has CDR1 MDHEN and CDR2 SYDVKM. The CDR3 covers 10 residues. V lost 6 bases, J lost 8 bases, and 7 bases lay in between. Complete variable domain (other parts from reference TRBV28 and TRBJ1-1): DVKVTQSSRYLVKRTGEKVFLECVQDMDHENMFWYRQDPGLGLRLIYFSYDVKMKEKGDIPEGYSVSREKKERFSLILESASTNQTSMYLCASSEAEAFFGQGTRLTVV.